A selection of T cell receptor beta chains follows, all from one sample in a study of T cells in Graves' hyperthyroidism and ophthalmopathy. TCRdb re-analysed the multiplex PCR reads in MiXCR, keeping a single row per CDR3 protein. The repertoire includes approximately 720,000 distinct CDR3 sequences, about 17% of them detected once, and roughly a sixth sits in the top ten. The material sequenced was blood. The source is a woman aged 45-60 years with Graves' hyperthyroidism that later progressed to Graves' ophthalmopathy. Both conserved end residues are part of each CDR3. A D gene is named only where the DNA matches it firmly. Only some rows state a clone size, as once, few, many or a class for expanded clones.

CDR3 protein: CASSPGYNSPLHF; CDR3 DNA: TGTGCCAGCAGTCCCGGGTATAATTCACCCCTCCACTTT; D gene: -; clone size: many; J gene: TRBJ1-6; V gene: TRBV27
CDR3 protein: CASSNRDRDPYEQYF; CDR3 DNA: TGTGCCAGCAGCAACCGGGACAGGGATCCCTACGAGCAGTACTTC; D gene: TRBD1; clone size: many; J gene: TRBJ2-7; V gene: TRBV7-9
CDR3 protein: CSATLGRPNTEAFF; CDR3 DNA: TGCAGTGCTACTCTGGGACGGCCAAACACTGAAGCTTTCTTT; D gene: -; clone size: few; J gene: TRBJ1-1; V gene: TRBV20-1
CDR3 protein: CSVTDRLNTEAFF; CDR3 DNA: TGCAGCGTGACGGACAGGCTGAACACTGAAGCTTTCTTT; D gene: TRBD1; clone size: -; J gene: TRBJ1-1; V gene: TRBV29-1
CDR3 protein: CAISEQTGSSYNSPLHF; CDR3 DNA: TGTGCCATCAGTGAGCAGACAGGGAGCTCCTATAATTCACCCCTCCACTTT; D gene: TRBD1; clone size: few; J gene: TRBJ1-6; V gene: TRBV10-3
CDR3 protein: CASSFLGELFF; CDR3 DNA: TGTGCCAGCAGTTTTTTGGGGGAGCTGTTTTTT; D gene: -; clone size: -; J gene: TRBJ2-2; V gene: TRBV6-1
CDR3 protein: CASSTSLGEQYF; CDR3 DNA: TGTGCCAGCAGTACGTCCCTGGGCGAGCAGTACTTC; D gene: -; clone size: -; J gene: TRBJ2-7; V gene: TRBV9
CDR3 protein: CASMRRLNTEAFF; CDR3 DNA: TGTGCCAGCATGCGGAGGTTGAACACTGAAGCTTTCTTT; D gene: -; clone size: many; J gene: TRBJ1-1; V gene: TRBV12-3/TRBV12-4
CDR3 protein: CASSQESEQDSNQPQHF; CDR3 DNA: TGTGCCAGCAGCCAAGAAAGTGAACAGGACAGCAATCAGCCCCAGCATTTT; D gene: -; clone size: many; J gene: TRBJ1-5; V gene: TRBV3-1
CDR3 protein: CSVTLGTSASYNEQFF; CDR3 DNA: TGCAGCGTCACATTAGGGACTAGCGCTTCCTACAATGAGCAGTTCTTC; D gene: TRBD2; clone size: many; J gene: TRBJ2-1; V gene: TRBV29-1
CDR3 protein: CASSRDTTPNYGYTF; CDR3 DNA: TGTGCCAGCAGTCGGGACACAACACCTAACTATGGCTACACCTTC; D gene: -; clone size: many; J gene: TRBJ1-2; V gene: TRBV2
CDR3 protein: CASSGGEGEQYF; CDR3 DNA: TGTGCCAGCAGCGGCGGGGAAGGCGAGCAGTACTTC; D gene: -; clone size: -; J gene: TRBJ2-7; V gene: TRBV7-8
CDR3 protein: CASSIVAGRAEAFF; CDR3 DNA: TGTGCCAGTAGTATAGTAGCAGGGAGGGCTGAAGCTTTCTTT; D gene: -; clone size: -; J gene: TRBJ1-1; V gene: TRBV19
CDR3 protein: CASRLQLYSNQPQHF; CDR3 DNA: TGTGCCAGCAGACTACAGTTATATAGCAATCAGCCCCAGCATTTT; D gene: -; clone size: few; J gene: TRBJ1-5; V gene: TRBV6-1
CDR3 protein: CASSARTSTYNEQFF; CDR3 DNA: TGTGCCAGCAGCGCGCGGACTAGCACCTACAATGAGCAGTTCTTC; D gene: TRBD2; clone size: many; J gene: TRBJ2-1; V gene: TRBV7-2
CDR3 protein: CSAQPRTAPTDTQYF; CDR3 DNA: TGCAGTGCTCAACCCAGGACGGCTCCCACAGATACGCAGTATTTT; D gene: -; clone size: few; J gene: TRBJ2-3; V gene: TRBV20-1
CDR3 protein: CASSFISGPAAFF; CDR3 DNA: TGTGCCAGCAGCTTCATCTCGGGGCCCGCGGCTTTCTTT; D gene: -; clone size: many; J gene: TRBJ1-1; V gene: TRBV11-2
CDR3 protein: CTSSLDGRYYGYTF; CDR3 DNA: TGCACCAGCAGCTTGGATGGCAGATACTATGGCTACACCTTC; D gene: -; clone size: -; J gene: TRBJ1-2; V gene: TRBV5-1
CDR3 protein: CASSVGEGATYEQYF; CDR3 DNA: TGTGCCAGCAGCGTAGGGGAGGGGGCTACCTACGAGCAGTACTTC; D gene: -; clone size: once; J gene: TRBJ2-7; V gene: TRBV9
CDR3 protein: CSARLRTGSYEQYF; CDR3 DNA: TGCAGTGCTAGGCTCAGGACAGGGTCCTACGAGCAGTACTTC; D gene: TRBD1; clone size: many; J gene: TRBJ2-7; V gene: TRBV20-1
CDR3 protein: CATSDFGSQEQFF; CDR3 DNA: TGTGCCACCAGTGATTTCGGCAGCCAAGAGCAGTTCTTC; D gene: -; clone size: -; J gene: TRBJ2-1; V gene: TRBV24-1
CDR3 protein: CATSRDLQTRGGYTF; CDR3 DNA: TGTGCCACCAGCAGAGATCTACAGACGCGCGGGGGCTACACCTTC; D gene: -; clone size: -; J gene: TRBJ1-2; V gene: TRBV15
CDR3 protein: CASSANTGGGGNQPQHF; CDR3 DNA: TGTGCCAGCAGCGCAAATACAGGGGGAGGTGGCAATCAGCCCCAGCATTTT; D gene: TRBD1; clone size: -; J gene: TRBJ1-5; V gene: TRBV7-8
CDR3 protein: CSARDPVELAGDYEQYF; CDR3 DNA: TGCAGTGCTAGAGACCCCGTTGAACTAGCGGGGGATTACGAGCAGTACTTC; D gene: TRBD2; clone size: many; J gene: TRBJ2-7; V gene: TRBV20-1
CDR3 protein: CSASRGLYTEAFF; CDR3 DNA: TGCAGTGCTAGCAGGGGACTTTACACTGAAGCTTTCTTT; D gene: -; clone size: many; J gene: TRBJ1-1; V gene: TRBV20-1
CDR3 protein: CASSRDSHYEQYF; CDR3 DNA: TGTGCCAGCTCTAGGGACAGTCACTACGAGCAGTACTTC; D gene: TRBD1; clone size: many; J gene: TRBJ2-7; V gene: TRBV2
CDR3 protein: CSAPRSEGEFGKNIQYF; CDR3 DNA: TGCAGTGCTCCTCGGTCTGAGGGCGAGTTTGGCAAAAACATTCAGTACTTC; D gene: -; clone size: many; J gene: TRBJ2-4; V gene: TRBV20-1
CDR3 protein: CASSQEWRAGDEKLFF; CDR3 DNA: TGTGCCAGCAGCCAAGAGTGGAGGGCCGGGGATGAAAAACTGTTTTTT; D gene: -; clone size: few; J gene: TRBJ1-4; V gene: TRBV4-2
CDR3 protein: CASSSLFRMTNTGELFF; CDR3 DNA: TGTGCCAGCAGCTCATTGTTCAGGATGACGAACACCGGGGAGCTGTTTTTT; D gene: -; clone size: few; J gene: TRBJ2-2; V gene: TRBV7-9
CDR3 protein: CASSPNRGLLGNQPQHF; CDR3 DNA: TGTGCCAGCAGCCCGAACAGGGGGCTCTTGGGCAATCAGCCCCAGCATTTT; D gene: TRBD1; clone size: few; J gene: TRBJ1-5; V gene: TRBV3-1
CDR3 protein: CASRRGQDTQYF; CDR3 DNA: TGTGCCAGCAGGAGAGGCCAAGATACGCAGTATTTT; D gene: -; clone size: few; J gene: TRBJ2-3; V gene: TRBV6-1
CDR3 protein: CASSGVSRGVESPLHF; CDR3 DNA: TGTGCCAGCAGTGGGGTGTCTAGGGGGGTCGAATCACCCCTCCACTTT; D gene: -; clone size: many; J gene: TRBJ1-6; V gene: TRBV6-1
CDR3 protein: CASSSIGIGKSPLHF; CDR3 DNA: TGTGCCAGCAGTTCGATAGGGATTGGAAAATCACCCCTCCACTTT; D gene: -; clone size: few; J gene: TRBJ1-6; V gene: TRBV6-1
CDR3 protein: CSVGSGVDYGYTF; CDR3 DNA: TGCAGCGTGGGATCAGGGGTGGACTATGGCTACACCTTC; D gene: -; clone size: -; J gene: TRBJ1-2; V gene: TRBV29-1
CDR3 protein: CASSLNRQGDYTF; CDR3 DNA: TGTGCCAGCAGCTTAAACAGACAGGGGGACTACACCTTC; D gene: TRBD1; clone size: many; J gene: TRBJ1-2; V gene: TRBV7-3